The 8 T cell receptor beta chains below were found in one sample sequenced in a study of T cell responses to AZD1222 COVID-19 vaccine. Here immunoSEQ multiplex PCR was the method, and the copy in TCRdb shows in-frame clones only, minus some. Altogether 150,000 to 200,000 clones are present, approximately 90% being singletons, with the ten largest covering about 6.1%. Sequences were derived from peripheral blood, sampled on day 0 of AZD1222 vaccination. Receptors were obtained from an adult in good health.

As to this clone: The same CDR3 is also encoded by other DNA sequences in this sample. The chain uses TRBV5-1 and TRBJ1-5; D is possibly TRBD1 (6 bases). The CDR3 is made up of 13 amino acids. Trimming took 2 bases from V and 4 from J, leaving 7 bases between them. The germline V gene encodes CDR1 SGHRS and CDR2 YFSETQ. CDR3 DNA: TGCGCCAGCAGCTTACAGGGTAATCAGCCCCAGCATTTT. Protein product: CASSLQGNQPQHF.

The chain employs TRBV3-1 (or the pseudogene TRBV3-2) and TRBJ2-7; D is uncertain. Germline loops: CDR1 LGHDT, CDR2 YNNKEL (reference sequence). V was shortened by 0 bases and J by 6 bases, with 12 bases between the two germline ends. This CDR3 spans 14 amino acids. The DNA of the CDR3 is TGTGCCAGCAGCCAAGAATGGGAACTTGGCGAGCAGTACTTC. Protein product: CASSQEWELGEQYF.

J is TRBJ2-2 and V is TRBV5-1, with TRBD1 identical over 10 bases. The CDR3 spans 17 residues. The ends lost 2 bases at V and 4 bases at J; junction bases unmatched: 8. Germline CDR1 is SGHRS and CDR2 is YFSETQ. Written as DNA, the CDR3 is TGCGCCAGCAGCTTTCAGCCGGGACAGGGGTTCACCGGGGAGCTGTTTTTT. This gives the protein CASSFQPGQGFTGELFF. The variable domain in full, with the rest retrieved from reference TRBV5-1 and TRBJ2-2, is KAGVTQTPRYLIKTRGQQVTLSCSPISGHRSVSWYQQTPGQGLQFLFEYFSETQRNKGNFPGRFSGRQFSNSRSEMNVSTLELGDSALYLCASSFQPGQGFTGELFFGEGSRLTVL.

V gene TRBV18 combines with J gene TRBJ1-3; D unresolved. CDR1 is KGHSH and CDR2 is LQKENI in the germline V gene. The CDR3 runs 17 residues. Trimming took 1 base from V and 2 from J, leaving 15 bases between them. The CDR3 nucleotides are TGTGCCAGCTCACCACGTGAGGAGAAAACAACTGGAAACACCATATATTTT. Its translation: CASSPREEKTTGNTIYF.

This clone was detected once. V and J are TRBV5-1 and TRBJ1-1; perhaps TRBD1 as D (6 bases). The V and J ends lost 3 bases and 7 bases respectively, with 16 bases between them. Germline V gives CDR1 SGHRS, CDR2 YFSETQ. This CDR3 has 14 amino acids. The CDR3 protein is CASSSRDNSREAFF. The CDR3, as DNA: TGCGCCAGCAGCTCCCGGGACAATAGCCGTGAAGCTTTCTTT.

The V gene is TRBV7-9, the J gene TRBJ2-5; 8 nucleotides align to TRBD2. The CDR3 totals 16 residues. J lost 4 bases, V lost 5 bases, and 12 bases had no gene match. Germline V lookup: CDR1 SEHNR, CDR2 FQNEAQ (reference sequence). The CDR3 coding sequence is TGTGCCAGCAGCCCCCGGACTAGCAGTGGTCCAGAGACCCAGTACTTC. It specifies CASSPRTSSGPETQYF.

Only one count was recorded for this clone. The chain combines TRBV28 with TRBJ2-1; 7 nucleotides line up with TRBD2. J lost 1 base, V lost 10 bases, and 10 bases had no gene match. Germline V gene data show CDR1 as MDHEN and CDR2 as SYDVKM. The CDR3 spans 15 residues. The CDR3 protein is CATVSPGLSYNEQFF. The CDR3 bases are TGTGCCACCGTTTCACCGGGACTATCCTACAATGAGCAGTTCTTC.

This clone occurred a few times. This chain links TRBV4-1 with TRBJ1-6, with 7 positions matching TRBD1. The CDR3 spans 14 residues. J was trimmed by 9 bases and V by 5 bases; bases with no gene match: 7. Germline CDR1 and CDR2: MGHRA and YSYEKL. In nucleotides, the CDR3 is TGCGCCAGCAGCTACAGGGCAGGGGGTTCACCCCTCCACTTT. This gives the protein CASSYRAGGSPLHF.